These T cell receptor beta chains were read from a single sample in a study of blood T cell repertoires in COVID-19. Repertoires were generated with immunoSEQ multiplex PCR, while TCRdb's copy carries only in-frame clones and drops some. This table has 95,000 to 150,000 clones, more than 70% appearing once. The source material was peripheral blood. The receptors derive from a woman older than 75 with COVID-19, enrolled during active disease. Each CDR3 is given with its conserved first and last residue. Fields, in order: D gene, J gene, V gene, clone size, CDR3 protein, CDR3 DNA. A D gene is named only where the DNA matches it firmly. The size of a clone is reported for some rows only, either as once, few or many, or as a class for expanded clones.

D gene: TRBD2
J gene: TRBJ2-2
V gene: TRBV5-4
clone size: -
CDR3 protein: CASSLGSGRADGELFF
CDR3 DNA: TGTGCCAGCAGCTTGGGCAGCGGGAGGGCCGACGGGGAGCTGTTTTTT

D gene: TRBD2
J gene: TRBJ2-1
V gene: TRBV28
clone size: -
CDR3 protein: CASNSGTPSNEQFF
CDR3 DNA: TGTGCCAGCAACAGCGGGACTCCGTCCAATGAGCAGTTCTTC

D gene: -
J gene: TRBJ2-7
V gene: TRBV6-5
clone size: -
CDR3 protein: CASSNTESSYEQYF
CDR3 DNA: TGTGCCAGCAGCAACACAGAGAGCTCCTACGAGCAGTACTTC

D gene: -
J gene: TRBJ2-1
V gene: TRBV7-8
clone size: once
CDR3 protein: CASSPSAAEQFF
CDR3 DNA: TGTGCCAGCAGCCCTTCTGCGGCTGAGCAGTTCTTC

D gene: TRBD2
J gene: TRBJ2-1
V gene: TRBV4-3
clone size: -
CDR3 protein: CASSLAGGYNEQFF
CDR3 DNA: TGCGCCAGCAGCCTAGCGGGAGGGTACAATGAGCAGTTCTTC

D gene: -
J gene: TRBJ2-2
V gene: TRBV4-2
clone size: -
CDR3 protein: CASTPTVGTGELFF
CDR3 DNA: TGTGCCAGCACCCCAACCGTCGGGACCGGGGAGCTGTTTTTT

D gene: -
J gene: TRBJ1-1
V gene: TRBV5-1
clone size: -
CDR3 protein: CASSLGWGDYTEAFF
CDR3 DNA: TGCGCCAGCAGCTTAGGGTGGGGGGACTACACTGAAGCTTTCTTT

D gene: -
J gene: TRBJ2-2
V gene: TRBV7-9
clone size: -
CDR3 protein: CASSSKPLTVSTGELFF
CDR3 DNA: TGTGCCAGCAGCTCTAAGCCCTTGACAGTCTCCACCGGGGAGCTGTTTTTT

D gene: -
J gene: TRBJ1-2
V gene: TRBV28
clone size: -
CDR3 protein: CASKNQGNEAGYTF
CDR3 DNA: TGTGCCAGCAAAAATCAGGGGAACGAGGCGGGCTACACCTTC

D gene: -
J gene: TRBJ1-2
V gene: TRBV29-1
clone size: -
CDR3 protein: CSVSTGRDGYTF
CDR3 DNA: TGCAGCGTTTCGACCGGGAGGGATGGCTACACCTTC

D gene: TRBD1
J gene: TRBJ2-7
V gene: TRBV5-1
clone size: -
CDR3 protein: CASSPDRVENEQYF
CDR3 DNA: TGCGCCAGCAGCCCGGACAGGGTTGAAAACGAGCAGTACTTC

D gene: TRBD1
J gene: TRBJ2-3
V gene: TRBV7-2
clone size: -
CDR3 protein: CASSPPGTGTTDTQYF
CDR3 DNA: TGTGCCAGCAGCCCCCCCGGGACAGGGACCACAGATACGCAGTATTTT

D gene: TRBD1
J gene: TRBJ2-1
V gene: TRBV18
clone size: -
CDR3 protein: CASSPPDRDNEQFF
CDR3 DNA: TGTGCCAGCTCACCACCGGACAGGGATAATGAGCAGTTCTTC

D gene: TRBD1
J gene: TRBJ1-1
V gene: TRBV5-8
clone size: -
CDR3 protein: CASSSGQRNTEAFF
CDR3 DNA: TGTGCCAGCAGCTCGGGACAGAGGAACACTGAAGCTTTCTTT

D gene: -
J gene: TRBJ2-7
V gene: TRBV5-1
clone size: -
CDR3 protein: CASSLDPVYEQYF
CDR3 DNA: TGCGCCAGCAGCTTGGATCCAGTCTACGAGCAGTACTTC

D gene: -
J gene: TRBJ2-1
V gene: TRBV7-2
clone size: -
CDR3 protein: CASSLAHAGSNEQFF
CDR3 DNA: TGTGCCAGCAGCTTAGCGCACGCAGGGTCTAATGAGCAGTTCTTC

D gene: -
J gene: TRBJ1-4
V gene: TRBV2
clone size: -
CDR3 protein: CASSGGRGGEKLFF
CDR3 DNA: TGTGCCAGCAGTGGCGGCAGGGGAGGGGAAAAACTGTTTTTT

D gene: TRBD2
J gene: TRBJ2-3
V gene: TRBV3-1/TRBV3-2
clone size: -
CDR3 protein: CASSQVGGSGTDTQYF
CDR3 DNA: TGTGCCAGCAGCCAAGTAGGCGGGAGCGGCACAGATACGCAGTATTTT

D gene: TRBD2
J gene: TRBJ2-5
V gene: TRBV5-1
clone size: -
CDR3 protein: CASSSRLAGAETQYF
CDR3 DNA: TGCGCCAGCAGCTCGCGACTAGCGGGAGCCGAGACCCAGTACTTC

D gene: -
J gene: TRBJ1-2
V gene: TRBV24-1
clone size: -
CDR3 protein: CATSDLTANYGYTF
CDR3 DNA: TGTGCCACCAGTGATTTGACAGCCAACTATGGCTACACCTTC

D gene: -
J gene: TRBJ2-3
V gene: TRBV12-3/TRBV12-4
clone size: -
CDR3 protein: CASSFAGHTQYF
CDR3 DNA: TGTGCCAGCAGCTTCGCGGGCCATACGCAGTATTTT

D gene: -
J gene: TRBJ1-1
V gene: TRBV7-9
clone size: once
CDR3 protein: CASSLPPYTEAFF
CDR3 DNA: TGTGCCAGCAGCTTACCCCCCTACACTGAAGCTTTCTTT

D gene: -
J gene: TRBJ1-5
V gene: TRBV4-1
clone size: -
CDR3 protein: CASSQDQWAGVQPQHF
CDR3 DNA: TGCGCCAGCAGCCAAGATCAGTGGGCAGGGGTTCAGCCCCAGCATTTT